The clone carrying this TCR beta chain appeared a single time. Assay used: immunoSEQ multiplex PCR; TCRdb lists only in-frame clones, some missing. The sample has around 67,000 clones, about 90% seen once; the top ten hold about 2.5%. The record originates from a study of T cell changes during pregnancy in multiple sclerosis. The junction had 4 bases not matched to a gene; V was cut back by 4 bases and J by 8 bases. Germline V gives CDR1 KGHSY, CDR2 FQNENV. This CDR3 is 13 amino acids long. This clonotype originated in a female donor with multiple sclerosis, enrolled in a pregnancy study. The chain recombines TRBV16 with TRBJ2-1, with 8 positions matching TRBD2. The sample consisted of peripheral blood, taken in the first trimester of pregnancy. The CDR3 region is CASSLQTSDEQFF. DNA for the CDR3: TGTGCCAGCAGCCTTCAGACTAGCGATGAGCAGTTCTTC.